This is a list of T cell receptor beta chains from one sample in a study of PD-1 blockade in classical Hodgkin lymphoma. The assay was immunoSEQ multiplex PCR, and TCRdb's table has in-frame clones only and misses some. The table has some 30,000 clones, about two thirds seen once; the top ten hold 15%. This specimen consisted of peripheral blood mononuclear cells (PBMCs), obtained before the second cycle of nivolumab. Receptors originate from a human donor with classical Hodgkin lymphoma. CDR3s include the opening cysteine and the closing phenylalanine or tryptophan. The D gene is left open where the match is weak. Size values are once, few and many counts, or a class for expanded clones, and some rows have none.

14	.	TRBV18	.	TRBJ1-2	CASSPPGDSYGYTF	TGTGCCAGCTCACCACCCGGGGACTCCTATGGCTACACCTTC
17	.	TRBV7-9	TRBD2	TRBJ2-2	CASSSTNLAGGTGELFF	TGTGCCAGCAGCTCAACCAACTTAGCGGGGGGTACCGGGGAGCTGTTTTTT
16	.	TRBV14	.	TRBJ1-1	CASSQDLEGRDTEAFF	TGTGCCAGCAGCCAAGATCTCGAGGGAAGGGACACTGAAGCTTTCTTT
15	.	TRBV6-6	.	TRBJ1-4	CASSLDHRVGEKLFF	TGTGCCAGCAGTTTAGACCACAGGGTGGGTGAAAAACTGTTTTTT
15	.	TRBV4-2	TRBD1	TRBJ1-1	CASSPAGTGDTEAFF	TGTGCCAGCAGCCCGGCCGGGACAGGGGACACTGAAGCTTTCTTT
16	.	TRBV4-1	.	TRBJ2-1	CASSHLDMVVYNEQFF	TGCGCCAGCAGCCATCTAGATATGGTCGTTTACAATGAGCAGTTCTTC
15	.	TRBV7-9	.	TRBJ1-6	CASSLGGLRNSPLHF	TGTGCCAGCAGCTTAGGAGGGTTAAGGAATTCACCCCTCCACTTT
16	.	TRBV27	TRBD2	TRBJ2-2	CASSLLSGADTGELFF	TGTGCCAGCAGTTTACTTAGCGGGGCTGACACCGGGGAGCTGTTTTTT
13	.	TRBV2	.	TRBJ2-1	CASSGQDYNEQFF	TGTGCCAGCAGTGGACAGGACTACAATGAGCAGTTCTTC
17	.	TRBV10-1	.	TRBJ1-1	CASSEPWVTAQNTEAFF	TGCGCCAGCAGTGAGCCCTGGGTAACTGCCCAGAACACTGAAGCTTTCTTT
14	.	TRBV4-3	.	TRBJ1-2	CASSQEGLSGGYTF	TGCGCCAGCAGCCAAGAGGGCTTATCCGGGGGCTACACCTTC
15	.	TRBV27	TRBD2	TRBJ2-5	CASSGLAGGQETQYF	TGTGCCAGTAGCGGTCTAGCGGGGGGGCAAGAGACCCAGTACTTC
14	.	TRBV15	.	TRBJ1-2	CATTPEGLNYGYTF	TGTGCCACCACCCCGGAGGGACTTAACTATGGCTACACCTTC
16	.	TRBV27	TRBD1	TRBJ2-3	CASSWTGVSSTDTQYF	TGTGCCAGCAGTTGGACAGGGGTCTCTAGCACAGATACGCAGTATTTT
11	.	TRBV6-6	.	TRBJ2-7	CASRYSGEQYF	TGTGCCAGCAGGTACTCAGGCGAGCAGTACTTC
15	.	TRBV27	.	TRBJ2-7	CASSPLGGGDPEQYF	TGTGCCAGCAGTCCCCTTGGTGGAGGGGACCCCGAGCAGTACTTC
15	.	TRBV9	.	TRBJ1-5	CASSVGPQEGQPQHF	TGTGCCAGCAGCGTAGGGCCTCAGGAGGGTCAGCCCCAGCATTTT
13	.	TRBV19	.	TRBJ1-1	CASRWWGKTEAFF	TGTGCCAGTAGGTGGTGGGGGAAGACTGAAGCTTTCTTT
17	.	TRBV4-1	.	TRBJ1-5	CASRPLAGADSNQPQHF	TGCGCCAGCAGACCCCTGGCAGGAGCCGATAGCAATCAGCCCCAGCATTTT
15	.	TRBV30	.	TRBJ1-5	CAWSGETSGNQPQHF	TGTGCCTGGAGCGGGGAGACAAGTGGCAATCAGCCCCAGCATTTT
11	.	TRBV28	.	TRBJ1-1	CASEGATEAFF	TGTGCCAGCGAGGGCGCCACTGAAGCTTTCTTT
12	.	TRBV28	.	TRBJ1-4	CASSTTNEKLFF	TGTGCCAGCAGTACAACTAATGAAAAACTGTTTTTT
16	few	TRBV7-6	.	TRBJ1-6	CASSLVGRVYNSPLHF	TGTGCCAGCAGCTTAGTGGGCAGGGTCTATAATTCACCCCTCCACTTT
12	.	TRBV9	.	TRBJ2-3	CASSVGQDTQYF	TGTGCCAGCAGCGTAGGCCAAGATACGCAGTATTTT
13	.	TRBV29-1	.	TRBJ1-2	CSVSQQGPYGYTF	TGCAGCGTTTCTCAACAGGGCCCCTATGGCTACACCTTC
14	once	TRBV28	TRBD1	TRBJ1-2	CASSSLQGAYGYTF	TGTGCCAGCAGTTCCCTCCAGGGGGCGTATGGCTACACCTTC
14	.	TRBV7-9	TRBD1	TRBJ2-3	CASSLAQGAGTQYF	TGTGCCAGCAGCTTAGCACAGGGGGCTGGCACGCAGTATTTT
13	.	TRBV28	TRBD1	TRBJ1-2	CASSLDRVGTYTF	TGTGCCAGCAGTTTGGACAGGGTAGGAACCTACACCTTC
15	few	TRBV7-3	.	TRBJ2-1	CASSLYSNSYNEQFF	TGTGCCAGCAGCTTATATTCCAACTCCTACAATGAGCAGTTCTTC
15	.	TRBV7-8	TRBD2	TRBJ2-3	CASSFLRGGFDTQYF	TGTGCCAGCAGCTTTTTGCGGGGGGGCTTTGATACGCAGTATTTT
14	.	TRBV6-1	.	TRBJ1-1	CASSRTLVGSEAFF	TGTGCCAGCAGCCGTACCCTAGTGGGGAGTGAGGCTTTCTTT
15	.	TRBV19	.	TRBJ2-1	CASSIPGYGYNEQFF	TGTGCCAGTAGCATTCCGGGGTACGGCTACAATGAGCAGTTCTTC
14	.	TRBV5-4	TRBD1	TRBJ1-1	CASSFSGGFTEAFF	TGTGCCAGCAGCTTCTCAGGGGGTTTCACTGAAGCTTTCTTT
17	.	TRBV27	.	TRBJ1-6	CASSLIREGASNSPLHF	TGTGCCAGCAGTTTAATAAGGGAGGGTGCTTCAAATTCACCCCTCCACTTT
15	.	TRBV9	TRBD1	TRBJ2-5	CASSVQGAQGETQYF	TGTGCCAGCAGCGTACAGGGGGCGCAGGGAGAGACCCAGTACTTC
18	.	TRBV9	.	TRBJ2-7	CASSVIGGRGVVIDEQYF	TGTGCCAGCAGCGTAATCGGTGGGCGAGGGGTCGTTATCGACGAGCAGTACTTC
15	.	TRBV7-9	.	TRBJ1-5	CASSLLRWGNQPQHF	TGTGCCAGCAGCTTATTGCGGTGGGGCAATCAGCCCCAGCATTTT
15	.	TRBV5-6	TRBD1	TRBJ2-3	CASSSSGQFLYTQYF	TGTGCCAGCAGCTCCTCGGGACAGTTTTTATATACGCAGTATTTT
13	.	TRBV28	.	TRBJ2-4	CASSLRPSRVQYF	TGTGCCAGCAGTTTACGACCATCAAGGGTTCAGTACTTC
16	few	TRBV9	TRBD2	TRBJ2-2	CASSPSGGTNTGELFF	TGTGCCAGCAGCCCATCGGGGGGGACGAACACCGGGGAGCTGTTTTTT